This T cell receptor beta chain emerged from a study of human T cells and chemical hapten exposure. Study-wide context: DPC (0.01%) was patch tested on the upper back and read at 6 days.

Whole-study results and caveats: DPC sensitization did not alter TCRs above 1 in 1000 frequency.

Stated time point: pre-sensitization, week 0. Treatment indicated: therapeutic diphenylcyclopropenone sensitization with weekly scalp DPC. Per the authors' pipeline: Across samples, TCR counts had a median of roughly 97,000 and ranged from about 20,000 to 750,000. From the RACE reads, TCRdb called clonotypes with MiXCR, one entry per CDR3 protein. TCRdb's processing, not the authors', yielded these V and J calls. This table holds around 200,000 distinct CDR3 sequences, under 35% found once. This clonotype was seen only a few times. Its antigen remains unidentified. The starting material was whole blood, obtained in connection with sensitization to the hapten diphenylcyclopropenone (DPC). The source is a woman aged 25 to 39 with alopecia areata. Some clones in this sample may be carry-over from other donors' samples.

The CDR3 here is CASNSASAPDTQYF. DNA for the CDR3: TGTGCCAGCAACAGCGCCTCAGCTCCGGATACGCAGTATTTT. The chain couples TRBV6-2 or TRBV6-3 to TRBJ2-3; D is uncertain. Between the trimmed V and J ends, which lost 7 bases and 6 bases, there was a span of 17 bases. In germline, CDR1 is MNHEY, CDR2 SVGEGT. This CDR3 has 14 amino acids.